This TCR beta chain emerged from a study of T cell changes during pregnancy in multiple sclerosis. As to this clone: The junction departs from germline at one end; a sequencing error may be responsible.

Per germline, CDR1 SGHRS and CDR2 YFSETQ. The CDR3 covers 16 residues. The data were produced by immunoSEQ multiplex PCR, yet TCRdb's version contains in-frame clones alone and is incomplete. The sample carries about 40,000 clones, about 91% recorded once. The genes are TRBV5-1 and TRBJ1-1, with 7 bases fitting TRBD1. This TCR was sampled from a female donor in good health, enrolled as a control in a pregnancy study. This specimen consisted of CD4+ T cells from peripheral blood mononuclear cells, obtained in the second trimester of pregnancy. The CDR3 loop reads CASTLGDRDMNTEAFF. The CDR3 coding sequence is TGCGCCAGCACCTTGGGAGACAGGGATATGAACACTGAAGCTTTCTTT. Full variable domain (rest looked up from reference TRBV5-1 and TRBJ1-1): KAGVTQTPRYLIKTRGQQVTLSCSPISGHRSVSWYQQTPGQGLQFLFEYFSETQRNKGNFPGRFSGRQFSNSRSEMNVSTLELGDSALYLCASTLGDRDMNTEAFFGQGTRLTVV.